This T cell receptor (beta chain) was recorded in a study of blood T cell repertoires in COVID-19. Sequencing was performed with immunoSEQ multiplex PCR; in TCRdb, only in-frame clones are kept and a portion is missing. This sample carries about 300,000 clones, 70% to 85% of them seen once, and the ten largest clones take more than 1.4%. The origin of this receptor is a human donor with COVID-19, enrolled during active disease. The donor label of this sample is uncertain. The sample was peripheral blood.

The CDR3, as DNA: TGTGCCAGCAGCCGAGAAGGGACTACAAATAAATACCAAGAGACCCAGTACTTC. Amino acids: CASSREGTTNKYQETQYF. The rearrangement joins TRBV7-8 to TRBJ2-5; 7 nucleotides line up with TRBD2. Germline loops: CDR1 SGHVS, CDR2 FQNEAQ. The junction had 15 bases not matched to a gene; V was cut back by 5 bases and J by 0 bases. The CDR3 spans 18 residues. The whole variable domain, remainder taken from reference TRBV7-8 and TRBJ2-5, is GAGVSQSPRYKVAKRGQDVALRCDPISGHVSLFWYQQALGQGPEFLTYFQNEAQLDKSGLPSDRFFAERPEGSVSTLKIQRTQQEDSAVYLCASSREGTTNKYQETQYFGPGTRLLVL.